This T cell receptor beta chain was identified in a study of response to subunit inactivated influenza vaccine. This clonotype occurred many times. The CDR3 totals 14 residues. With V trimmed by 4 bases and J by 3 bases, 5 bases remained unmatched. Germline V gene lookup returns CDR1 SGHRS and CDR2 YFSETQ. TCRdb fed the RT-PCR reads into MiXCR, producing one record per CDR3 protein. The sample holds 500,000 to 550,000 distinct CDR3 sequences, approximately 22% seen once. Another study also made use of these data, one on T cells expressing NK-cell markers. That source adds: Libraries used 5'RACE template switching adding universal primer site and UMIs. Sorted T-cell subsets CD3+CD56+NKG2C+, CD3+CD56+NKG2C- and CD3+CD56-NKG2C+ were TCR beta-sequenced. Among the eight sequenced donors, seven tested HCMV-seropositive and one tested seronegative. Of CD8+ T cells, about 1.0-7.5% belonged to dominant NKG2C+ clonotypes in roughly 6 donors.

Specimen: CD4+ T cells sorted from PBMCs, collected 11 to 12 days after vaccination. The gene calls are TRBV5-1 and TRBJ2-3; 7 bases line up with TRBD1. This TCR was recovered from a man between 50 and 59 years old who received an inactivated influenza vaccine. DNA for the CDR3: TGCGCCAGCAGCCTGGGACAGCGAACAGATACGCAGTATTTT. Encoded protein: CASSLGQRTDTQYF.